The 27 T cell receptor beta chains given below trace back to one sample, sequenced in a study of T-cell memory formation after mild COVID-19. TCRdb reprocessed the 5' RACE reads with MiXCR, giving one entry per CDR3 protein. The profile covers about 350,000 distinct CDR3 sequences, with about 13% appearing a single time and roughly 20% taken by the ten largest. Sequencing input: PBMCs or a T cell subset sorted from them (not recorded which). These receptor sequences come from a man younger than 35 who had mild COVID-19 (a few samples of this study predate the infection). Cell type and time point are not known.

The chain has TRBV7-9 and TRBJ2-4, with a tentative D call TRBD2 (5 bases). Trimming took 1 base from V and 8 from J, leaving 12 bases between them. The CDR3 contains 14 residues. Germline V gene sequence: CDR1 SEHNR, CDR2 FQNEAQ (reference sequence). The CDR3 sequence is CASSLVRAGDIQYF. The CDR3 region has the DNA TGTGCCAGCAGCTTAGTCCGGGCCGGGGACATTCAGTACTTC.

This chain links TRBV11-2 with TRBJ2-7; TRBD1 or TRBD2 may be the D gene (6 bases each). The CDR3 length is 13 residues. Trimming cost V 5 bases and J 7 bases, with 15 bases left between them. Per germline, CDR1 SGHAT and CDR2 FQNNGV. The CDR3 bases are TGTGCCAGCAGCGTAGGGGGGTCTGGTGAGCAGTACGTC. It yields the protein CASSVGGSGEQYV.

This clonotype was counted between two and nine times. The rearrangement links TRBV11-2 to TRBJ2-1, with 7 bases that match TRBD2. The CDR3 consists of 16 residues. Germline trimming cut 0 bases from V and 5 bases from J; bases unmatched to any gene: 7. Germline V gene data show CDR1 as SGHAT and CDR2 as FQNNGV. The CDR3 loop reads CASSLDLGGVNNEQFF. As DNA, the CDR3 is TGTGCCAGCAGCTTAGATTTGGGGGGGGTAAACAATGAGCAGTTCTTC.

This clonotype was picked up a small number of times. The chain carries TRBV5-1 and TRBJ2-1, with TRBD2 matching over 13 bases. The ends lost 0 bases at V and 6 bases at J; junction bases unmatched: 3. CDR3 length equals 16 residues. Germline loops: CDR1 SGHRS, CDR2 YFSETQ. The DNA for the CDR3 is TGCGCCAGCAGCTTGGGACTAGCGGGGGGAACCAATGAGCAGTTCTTC. Translation gives CASSLGLAGGTNEQFF.

This chain links TRBV7-6 with TRBJ2-3; 7 nucleotides agree with TRBD2. Per the germline V gene, CDR1 is SGHVS and CDR2 is FNYEAQ. After removal of 5 bases from V and 4 bases from J, the junction contained 15 bases not matched to a gene. The CDR3 covers 17 residues. This chain's CDR3 is CASSIPGWGEGADTQYF. As DNA, the CDR3 is TGTGCCAGCAGCATACCAGGTTGGGGGGAGGGCGCAGATACGCAGTATTTT. The full variable domain, with the rest looked up from reference TRBV7-6 and TRBJ2-3, is GAGVSQSPRYKVTKRGQDVALRCDPISGHVSLYWYRQALGQGPEFLTYFNYEAQQDKSGLPNDRFSAERPEGSISTLTIQRTEQRDSAMYRCASSIPGWGEGADTQYFGPGTRLTVL.

This sequence joins TRBV6-2 or TRBV6-3 and TRBJ2-1; D remains ambiguous. V was pared by 8 bases and J by 4 bases, with 21 bases between. The germline CDR1 and CDR2 sequences are MNHEY and SVGEGT. CDR3 size: 16 residues. This chain's CDR3 is CASSDKLPAVYNEQFF. DNA for the CDR3: TGTGCCAGCTCCGACAAGCTCCCGGCGGTATACAATGAGCAGTTCTTC.

This clonotype has just a few counts. The chain has TRBV7-8 and TRBJ1-1, with 9 bases identical to TRBD1. Germline trimming cut 5 bases from V and 5 bases from J; bases unmatched to any gene: 12. CDR1 and CDR2 from the germline V gene are SGHVS and FQNEAQ. CDR3 length: 16 amino acids. The CDR3 reads CASSTRGDRGITEAFF. In nucleotides, the CDR3 is TGTGCCAGCAGCACCAGGGGTGACAGGGGGATTACTGAAGCTTTCTTT.

This clonotype was detected many times. The rearrangement joins TRBV5-1 to TRBJ2-3, with 8 nucleotides matching TRBD1. V gave up 0 bases and J gave up 7 bases; unmatched junction bases: 7. Germline CDR1 is SGHRS and CDR2 is YFSETQ. The CDR3 runs 15 residues. DNA of the CDR3: TGCGCCAGCAGCTTGGAGGGGACAGGTACGAATACGCAGTATTTT. Translated, it gives CASSLEGTGTNTQYF.

This chain uses TRBV3-1 with TRBJ1-1; TRBD1 agrees at 9 bases. Trimming removed 6 bases from V and 1 base from J; junction bases left unmatched: 6. Germline CDR1 LGHDT, CDR2 YNNKEL (reference sequence). CDR3 length equals 15 residues. The CDR3 nucleotides are TGTGCCAGCAGTCAGACAGGGGGTGGGAACACTGAAGCTTTCTTT. It is translated as CASSQTGGGNTEAFF.

J is TRBJ2-3 and V is TRBV4-1; TRBD1 might be the D (5 bases). Germline assignment: CDR1 MGHRA and CDR2 YSYEKL. The CDR3 extends over 15 amino acids. V was trimmed by 0 bases and J by 2 bases, leaving 9 bases between them. The CDR3 is CASSQDEGVTDTQYF. The CDR3 DNA reads as TGCGCCAGCAGCCAAGACGAAGGGGTCACAGATACGCAGTATTTT.

This clonotype showed up just a few times. V usage is TRBV6-6 and J usage is TRBJ2-1; D is unresolved. Germline CDR1 reads MNHNY; CDR2 reads SVGAGI (reference sequence). This CDR3 region has 11 residues. The germline V and J ends were trimmed by 6 bases and 8 bases, with 8 bases remaining between them. In DNA form, the CDR3 reads TGTGCCAGCAGCTCCAAAGATGAGCAGTTCTTC. Its translation is CASSSKDEQFF.

The gene calls are TRBV20-1 and TRBJ2-7; D not resolved. Between the trimmed V and J ends, which lost 6 bases and 1 base, there was a span of 13 bases. This CDR3 contains 13 residues. In germline, CDR1 is DFQATT, CDR2 SNEGSKA (reference sequence). CDR3: CSATRVLSYEQYV. DNA for the CDR3: TGCAGTGCCACCCGGGTCCTTTCCTACGAGCAGTACGTC.

This clonotype was detected ten times or more. At one of its ends the junction is not consistent with the germline gene, which may arise from a read error. The genes are TRBV5-1 and TRBJ1-5; D not resolved. Looked up from germline, CDR1 is SGHRS and CDR2 is YFSETQ. This CDR3 comprises 13 residues. Here the CDR3 reads CASSLEPGTERNF. DNA of the CDR3: TGCGCCAGCAGCTTGGAGCCAGGCACGGAAAGGAATTTT.

This clonotype was counted between two and nine times. V is TRBV23-1 and J is TRBJ2-7; D gene unclear. TRBV23-1 is an ORF, with its function uncertain. Between the trimmed V and J ends, which lost 8 bases and 5 bases, there was a span of 7 bases. There are 10 residues in the CDR3. The CDR3 sequence: CASGGDEQYV. The DNA of the CDR3 is TGCGCCAGCGGTGGAGACGAGCAGTACGTC.

The chain is built from TRBV7-2 and TRBJ2-3; TRBD2 aligns across 7 bases. There are 18 residues in the CDR3. Trimming at V came to 2 bases and at J to 0 bases, leaving 11 bases not matched to a gene. Germline CDR1 SGHTA, CDR2 FQGNSA. The CDR3 protein is CASSLWFRLATSTDTQYF. The CDR3 region has the DNA TGTGCCAGCAGCTTATGGTTCCGACTAGCAACTAGCACAGATACGCAGTATTTT.

The J gene is TRBJ2-3, the V gene TRBV9, with 9 nucleotides matching TRBD2. This CDR3 has 16 amino acids. CDR1 and CDR2 from the germline V gene are SGDLS and YYNGEE. Germline trimming cut 1 base from V and 6 bases from J; bases unmatched to any gene: 9. Here the CDR3 DNA reads TGTGCCAGCAGCGTAATGGGTCGCGGGGGGGACGATACGCAGTATTTT. This encodes CASSVMGRGGDDTQYF.

The chain combines TRBV20-1 with TRBJ1-1, with a tentative D call TRBD1 (6 bases). Deletions cut 6 bases from V and 8 bases from J, with 28 bases between. Looked up from germline, CDR1 is DFQATT and CDR2 is SNEGSKA (reference sequence). This CDR3 comprises 16 residues. This CDR3 is CSALTVGTPSNGEAFF. CDR3 DNA sequence: TGCAGTGCACTGACCGTCGGGACACCCTCAAACGGGGAAGCTTTCTTT.

The J gene is TRBJ1-2, the V gene TRBV14, with 9 nucleotides matching TRBD1. The J segment lost 3 bases and the V segment lost 5 bases, leaving 7 bases of the junction unmatched. The germline V gene has CDR1 SGHDN and CDR2 FVKESK. This CDR3 has 15 residues. CDR3 DNA sequence: TGTGCCAGCAGCGGAAACAGGGGGCTAGACTATGGCTACACCTTC. This translates into CASSGNRGLDYGYTF.

This sequence joins TRBV9 and TRBJ2-1; D ambiguous. Germline V gives CDR1 SGDLS, CDR2 YYNGEE. V lost 1 base and J lost 0, with 14 bases in between. The CDR3 has 17 amino acids. Written as DNA, the CDR3 is TGTGCCAGCAGCGTATTTACCGTCCAGAGCTCCTACAATGAGCAGTTCTTC. This sequence encodes CASSVFTVQSSYNEQFF. Full variable domain (outside the CDR3, taken from reference TRBV9 and TRBJ2-1): DSGVTQTPKHLITATGQRVTLRCSPRSGDLSVYWYQQSLDQGLQFLIQYYNGEERAKGNILERFSAQQFPDLHSELNLSSLELGDSALYFCASSVFTVQSSYNEQFFGPGTRLTVL.

This clonotype was counted a few times. The chain combines TRBV18 with TRBJ2-6, with D perhaps matching TRBD1 or TRBD2 (6 bases each). There are 13 residues in the CDR3. Trimming cost V 11 bases and J 4 bases, with 12 bases left between them. Germline CDR1 and CDR2: KGHSH and LQKENI. This chain's CDR3 is CAARGDGANVLTF. For the CDR3, the DNA is TGTGCCGCGAGGGGGGACGGGGCCAACGTCCTGACTTTC.

The sample holds many counts of this clonotype. The V and J genes are TRBV12-3 or TRBV12-4 and TRBJ1-1; 12 bases agree with TRBD1. The CDR3 is made up of 15 amino acids. Trimming removed 7 bases from V and 4 bases from J; junction bases left unmatched: 7. The CDR3, as DNA: TGTGCCAGCAATAATCCGGGACAGGGGGCCACTGAAGCTTTCTTT. Its translation: CASNNPGQGATEAFF.

There are a few counts of this clonotype. The V call is TRBV2, the J call TRBJ2-7; a weak D match, TRBD1 (6 bases). The V end was cut by 5 bases, the J end by 5 bases, with 13 bases between. In germline, CDR1 is SNHLY, CDR2 FYNNEI. This CDR3 has 13 residues. CDR3 coding DNA: TGTGCCAGCAGTATGAGACAGGCGAACGAGCAGTACGTC. Residues: CASSMRQANEQYV.

CDR3 protein: CASSSRQGRETQYF. The CDR3 DNA follows: TGTGCCAGCAGCTCGAGACAAGGGAGGGAGACCCAGTACTTC. The rearrangement links TRBV11-2 to TRBJ2-5; a possible D gene is TRBD2 (6 bases). The germline CDR1 and CDR2 sequences are SGHAT and FQNNGV. This CDR3 region has 14 residues. The germline V and J ends were trimmed by 4 bases and 5 bases, with 14 bases remaining between them.

The V and J genes are TRBV5-1 and TRBJ2-7; unclear D gene. Trimming took 7 bases from V and 2 from J, leaving 13 bases between them. CDR1 is SGHRS and CDR2 is YFSETQ in the germline V gene. The length of the CDR3 is 13 residues. The CDR3 region is CASGTAGAYEQYF. For the CDR3, the DNA is TGCGCCAGCGGCACAGCAGGAGCCTACGAGCAGTACTTC.

The rearrangement links TRBV28 to TRBJ1-1; the D gene is possibly TRBD1 (6 bases). Germline CDR1 reads MDHEN; CDR2 reads SYDVKM. This CDR3 spans 11 amino acids. V was shortened by 7 bases and J by 7 bases, with 10 bases between the two germline ends. For the CDR3, the DNA is TGTGCCAGCAATACAGGGTATGAAGCTTTCTTT. This codes for CASNTGYEAFF. Combining the CDR3 with reference TRBV28 and TRBJ1-1 gives the whole variable domain DVKVTQSSRYLVKRTGEKVFLECVQDMDHENMFWYRQDPGLGLRLIYFSYDVKMKEKGDIPEGYSVSREKKERFSLILESASTNQTSMYLCASNTGYEAFFGQGTRLTVV.

This clonotype appeared a few times. The genes are TRBV2 and TRBJ2-7; D gene ambiguous. The CDR3 is 14 residues long. V was shortened by 3 bases and J by 0 bases, with 9 bases between the two germline ends. Germline assignment: CDR1 SNHLY and CDR2 FYNNEI. The CDR3 protein is CASSESRYSYEQYF. DNA of the CDR3: TGTGCCAGCAGTGAGTCCAGGTACTCCTACGAGCAGTACTTC.

This clonotype occurred a few times. Here the CDR3 reads CASSYQNGYTF. CDR3 bases: TGTGCCAGCAGTTACCAGAATGGCTACACCTTC. This chain connects TRBV6-6 to TRBJ1-2; D is unresolved. V lost 2 bases and J lost 6, with 4 bases in between. This CDR3 has 11 residues. Per the germline V gene, CDR1 is MNHNY and CDR2 is SVGAGI (reference sequence).